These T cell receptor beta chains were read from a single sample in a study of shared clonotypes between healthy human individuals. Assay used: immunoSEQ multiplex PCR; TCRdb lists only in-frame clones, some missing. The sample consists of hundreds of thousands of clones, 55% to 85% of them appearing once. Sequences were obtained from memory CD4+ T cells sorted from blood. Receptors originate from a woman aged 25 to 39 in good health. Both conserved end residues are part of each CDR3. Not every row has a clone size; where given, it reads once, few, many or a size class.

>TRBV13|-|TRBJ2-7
CASRKGGTRNEQYF
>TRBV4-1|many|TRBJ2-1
CASSQEGGIDIYNEQFF
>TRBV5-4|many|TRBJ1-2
CASSLEGRMVYGYTF
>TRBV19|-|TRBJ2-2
CASSSGFNTGELFF
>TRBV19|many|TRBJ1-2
CASSSGTASNYGYTF
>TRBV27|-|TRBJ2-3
CASSLGGVGGDTQYF
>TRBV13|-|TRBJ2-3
CASSLRLGGRVDTQYF
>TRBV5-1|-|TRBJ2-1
CASSLAPGQGFDEQFF
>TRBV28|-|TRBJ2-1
CASSLATGTGNNEQFF
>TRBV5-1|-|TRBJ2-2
CASTGSGGTNTGELFF
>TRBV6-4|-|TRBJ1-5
CASSIDSYQPQHF
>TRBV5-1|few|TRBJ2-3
CASSLEPQGSTDTQYF
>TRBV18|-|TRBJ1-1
CASSPAGERNTEAFF
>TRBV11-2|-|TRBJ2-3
CASSPQTSDTQYF
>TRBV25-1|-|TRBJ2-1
CASSERVTSGGSYNEQFF
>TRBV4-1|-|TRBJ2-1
CASSQANGKSSYNEQFF
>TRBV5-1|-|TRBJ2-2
CASSFPPGGINTGELFF
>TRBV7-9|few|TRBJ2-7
CASSLAHDGEQYF
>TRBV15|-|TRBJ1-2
CATSPAGTGATNYGYTF
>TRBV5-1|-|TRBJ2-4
CASSLDLNIQYF
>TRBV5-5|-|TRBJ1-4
CASSLGGTGTDEKLFF
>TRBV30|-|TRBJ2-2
CAWRGWGRVAGELFF
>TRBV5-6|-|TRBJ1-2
CASSTDRDRGYTF
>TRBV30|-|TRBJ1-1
CAWSVGPEAFF
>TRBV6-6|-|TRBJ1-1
CASGLQGNTEAFF
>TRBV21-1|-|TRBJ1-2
CASSKARPSPPANYGYTF
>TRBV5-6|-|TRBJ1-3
CASSLLDSGNTIYF
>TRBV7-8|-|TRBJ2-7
CASSRLAYKQYF
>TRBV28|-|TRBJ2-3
CASSSGYGTDTQYF
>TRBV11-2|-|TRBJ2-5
CASSASTSGSRETQYF
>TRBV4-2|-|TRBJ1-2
CASSPGTENAGYTF
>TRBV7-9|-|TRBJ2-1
CASSRAGGTYNEQFF